One and the same sample provided the 23 T cell receptor beta chains below, sequenced in a study of blood T cell repertoires in COVID-19. Sequenced by immunoSEQ multiplex PCR; TCRdb stores in-frame clones only, minus some. The sample contains a few hundred thousand clones, just over 90% of which appear only once. Specimen: PBMCs or T cells enriched from blood (not recorded which). Receptor source: a woman in her 40s who had been exposed to COVID-19.

The chain couples TRBV5-4 to TRBJ2-5; D unresolved. The CDR3 length is 13 residues. The germline V gene has CDR1 SGHNT and CDR2 YYREEE (reference sequence). With 0 bases removed from V and 5 bases from J, the gap between germline ends came to 8 bases. The DNA for the CDR3 is TGTGCCAGCAGCTTGGCCGGGTCGGAGACCCAGTACTTC. Its protein product is CASSLAGSETQYF.

The J gene is TRBJ1-1, the V gene TRBV3-1 (or the pseudogene TRBV3-2); 8 bases agree with TRBD1. The CDR3 extends over 15 amino acids. The J segment lost 3 bases and the V segment lost 0 bases, leaving 3 bases of the junction unmatched. Germline V CDR1 and CDR2: LGHDT, YNNKEL (reference sequence). The CDR3 DNA reads TGTGCCAGCAGCCAAGACAGGGGGCGAGACACTGAAGCTTTCTTT. This encodes CASSQDRGRDTEAFF.

V usage is TRBV29-1 and J usage is TRBJ1-1; D is unclear. The CDR3 extends over 12 amino acids. Germline V gives CDR1 SQVTM, CDR2 ANQGSEA. V lost 6 bases and J lost 4, with 12 bases in between. The DNA for the CDR3 is TGCAGCGTCCGCGGGGTGGGCACTGAAGCTTTCTTT. It translates to CSVRGVGTEAFF.

The chain's CDR3 is CASNRQGSTGELFF. As DNA, the CDR3 is TGTGCCAGTAATAGGCAGGGGAGCACCGGGGAGCTGTTTTTT. This rearrangement joins TRBV19 to TRBJ2-2; possibly TRBD1 for D (6 bases). Germline V CDR1 and CDR2: LNHDA, SQIVND (reference sequence). The CDR3 has 14 residues. V was clipped by 7 bases and J by 4 bases, with 13 bases between them.

The chain couples TRBV19 to TRBJ2-7; TRBD2 might be the D (6 bases). The ends were cut back, 0 bases at V and 1 base at J, with 7 bases in the middle. The germline gives CDR1 LNHDA, CDR2 SQIVND (reference sequence). The CDR3 consists of 14 residues. The CDR3 DNA is TGTGCCAGTAGTATAGACCGGGGGTCCTACGAGCAGTACTTC. This codes for CASSIDRGSYEQYF. Full variable domain (missing parts from reference TRBV19 and TRBJ2-7): DGGITQSPKYLFRKEGQNVTLSCEQNLNHDAMYWYRQDPGQGLRLIYYSQIVNDFQKGDIAEGYSVSREKKESFPLTVTSAQKNPTAFYLCASSIDRGSYEQYFGPGTRLTVT.

The chain couples TRBV19 to TRBJ2-5; tentatively, D is TRBD1 (6 bases). Looked up from germline, CDR1 is LNHDA and CDR2 is SQIVND (reference sequence). The CDR3 has 14 amino acids. The V and J ends lost 5 bases and 5 bases respectively, with 15 bases between them. Written as DNA, the CDR3 is TGTGCCAGTAGTTCGAGGACAGTACCGGAGACCCAGTACTTC. It specifies CASSSRTVPETQYF.

The chain links TRBV12-5 to TRBJ2-1; maybe TRBD2 (5 bases). The CDR3 runs to 11 residues. Looked up from germline, CDR1 is LGHNT and CDR2 is FRNRAP. V was cut by 6 bases and J by 12 bases, with 12 bases left in between. This chain's CDR3 is CASGPSSGQFF. As DNA, the CDR3 is TGTGCTAGTGGCCCGTCAAGCGGGCAGTTCTTC.

V is TRBV5-4 and J is TRBJ1-1; D ambiguous. V lost 3 bases and J 6 bases, leaving 12 bases between the germline ends. This CDR3 has 13 amino acids. CDR1 and CDR2 (germline): SGHNT, YYREEE (reference sequence). This chain's CDR3 is CASSSELVAEAFF. CDR3 bases: TGTGCCAGCAGCTCCGAGCTTGTCGCTGAAGCTTTCTTT.

This clone was found once. The chain is built from TRBV5-6 and TRBJ2-3; TRBD1 matches 9 bases. CDR3 size: 14 residues. Per the germline V gene, CDR1 is SGHDT and CDR2 is YYEEEE. The V and J ends lost 2 bases and 4 bases, in that order; junction bases with no gene match: 2. CDR3 nucleotide sequence: TGTGCCAGCAGCTTCTGGACAGGGGCAGATACGCAGTATTTT. It encodes CASSFWTGADTQYF.

The CDR3 reads CASSSTQGSEQFF. The DNA for the CDR3 is TGTGCCAGCAGTTCGACGCAGGGTAGTGAGCAGTTCTTC. This rearrangement joins TRBV12-3 or TRBV12-4 to TRBJ2-1; D might be TRBD1 (5 bases). V gave up 4 bases and J gave up 9 bases, with 13 bases separating them. This CDR3 is built from 13 residues.

The V gene is TRBV19, the J gene TRBJ2-3, with 9 positions matching TRBD2. The germline CDR1 and CDR2 sequences are LNHDA and SQIVND (reference sequence). The CDR3 extends over 17 amino acids. The ends lost 3 bases at V and 3 bases at J; junction bases unmatched: 10. CDR3 bases: TGTGCCAGTAGTATTTCGAGCGGGAGGAGGTCGACAGATACGCAGTATTTT. Encoded protein: CASSISSGRRSTDTQYF.

The CDR3 spells CASSSGLAGEGTDTQYF. As DNA, the CDR3 is TGCGCCAGCAGCTCCGGACTAGCGGGAGAGGGCACAGATACGCAGTATTTT. The rearrangement uses TRBV5-1 and TRBJ2-3; 13 nucleotides match TRBD2. In germline, CDR1 is SGHRS, CDR2 YFSETQ. This CDR3 spans 17 amino acids. Trimming removed 3 bases from V and 1 base from J; junction bases left unmatched: 5.

The chain is built from TRBV19 and TRBJ2-7; D possibly corresponds to TRBD1 (6 bases). Trimming pared 4 bases from V and 6 bases from J, leaving 10 bases between. CDR3 length: 12 amino acids. The germline V gene encodes CDR1 LNHDA and CDR2 SQIVND (reference sequence). In nucleotides, the CDR3 is TGTGCCAGTAGTAGGGGGCCGGGCGAGCAGTACTTC. The encoded protein is CASSRGPGEQYF.

At least ten counts were recorded for this clone. This chain connects TRBV30 to TRBJ1-2; 8 positions agree with TRBD1. This CDR3 spans 15 amino acids. Germline V gives CDR1 GTSNPN, CDR2 SVGIG (reference sequence). The junction had 5 bases not matched to a gene; V was cut back by 1 base and J by 1 base. DNA for the CDR3: TGTGCCTGGAGTGCCCGACAGGGGTATAACTATGGCTACACCTTC. Amino acid sequence: CAWSARQGYNYGYTF. Complete variable domain (other parts from reference TRBV30 and TRBJ1-2): SQTIHQWPATLVQPVGSPLSLECTVEGTSNPNLYWYRQAAGRGLQLLFYSVGIGQISSEVPQNLSASRPQDRQFILSSKKLLLSDSGFYLCAWSARQGYNYGYTFGSGTRLTVV.

Comments on this clone: Other DNA variants within this sample encode the same CDR3. V usage is TRBV9 and J usage is TRBJ1-1, with D perhaps TRBD1 (6 bases). This CDR3 is 14 amino acids long. Germline CDR1 and CDR2: SGDLS and YYNGEE. The V end lost 6 bases, the J end lost 0 bases, and 12 bases lay between the germline ends. The DNA for the CDR3 is TGTGCCAGCACCAGACAGGAAATGAACACTGAAGCTTTCTTT. Protein sequence: CASTRQEMNTEAFF.

V is TRBV4-1 and J is TRBJ2-7; a possible D gene is TRBD2 (5 bases). This CDR3 spans 14 amino acids. The V gene's germline CDR1 is MGHRA and CDR2 YSYEKL. V lost 0 bases to trimming and J lost 3 bases, with 9 bases between them. The CDR3 spells CASSQDEGVYEQYF. The CDR3 DNA sequence: TGCGCCAGCAGCCAAGATGAGGGTGTCTACGAGCAGTACTTC.

The chain links TRBV30 to TRBJ1-2, with D uncertain. Between the trimmed V and J ends, which lost 0 bases and 2 bases, there was a span of 7 bases. CDR1 GTSNPN and CDR2 SVGIG come from the germline V gene (reference sequence). The CDR3 extends over 13 amino acids. DNA for the CDR3: TGTGCCTGGAGTGTCTTAATGAACTATGGCTACACCTTC. This sequence encodes CAWSVLMNYGYTF.

The chain joins TRBV20-1 to TRBJ2-5; 7 nucleotides match TRBD1. Trimming took 4 bases from V and 5 from J; bases not matched to a gene: 1. Per germline, CDR1 DFQATT and CDR2 SNEGSKA (reference sequence). CDR3 length: 11 amino acids. For the CDR3, the DNA is TGCAGTGCTACACAGGGGGAGACCCAGTACTTC. This encodes CSATQGETQYF.

In DNA form, the CDR3 reads TGTGCCATCAGTGAACAGGCCTACGAGCAGTACTTC. It is translated as CAISEQAYEQYF. V gene TRBV10-3 combines with J gene TRBJ2-7; a weak D match, TRBD1 (5 bases). CDR3 length: 12 amino acids. In germline, CDR1 is ENHRY, CDR2 SYGVKD. Trimming left V 3 bases short and J 2 bases short, with 5 bases between.

The V and J genes are TRBV5-1 and TRBJ2-1, with TRBD1 matching 9 bases. Looked up from germline, CDR1 is SGHRS and CDR2 is YFSETQ. V dropped 2 bases and J dropped 6; count of bases not matched to a gene: 6. The CDR3 runs 15 residues. The CDR3 loop is CASSFNRGRPNEQFF. The CDR3 DNA reads as TGCGCCAGCAGCTTTAACAGGGGGCGACCCAATGAGCAGTTCTTC.

The chain recombines TRBV5-4 with TRBJ2-5; perhaps TRBD2 as D (6 bases). Germline CDR1 and CDR2: SGHNT and YYREEE (reference sequence). The CDR3 is 14 residues long. V shed 3 bases and J shed 2 bases, with 11 bases lying between them. The CDR3 DNA sequence: TGTGCCAGCAGCTCGGGACTCGAGCAAGAGACCCAGTACTTC. Translated, it gives CASSSGLEQETQYF.

V usage is TRBV7-9 and J usage is TRBJ1-2, with D unresolved. The CDR3 extends over 16 amino acids. The V gene lost 6 bases and the J gene lost 4 bases, with 21 bases spanning the gap. Germline V CDR1 and CDR2: SEHNR, FQNEAQ (reference sequence). The CDR3, as DNA: TGTGCCAGCAGTCCCGAGCCGCCAACCGATATCTATGGCTACACCTTC. The encoded protein is CASSPEPPTDIYGYTF.

This chain joins TRBV19 and TRBJ1-5; 7 nucleotides match TRBD1. The CDR3 extends over 15 amino acids. The germline V gene encodes CDR1 LNHDA and CDR2 SQIVND (reference sequence). V dropped 6 bases and J dropped 0; count of bases not matched to a gene: 5. The CDR3 DNA is TGTGCCAGTAGCGACAGGGACCTTAGCAATCAGCCCCAGCATTTT. Translation gives CASSDRDLSNQPQHF.